The 30 T cell receptor beta chains below were found in one sample sequenced in a study of radiation and T cells in renal cell carcinoma. As for time point: blood 4 weeks post-SBRT, at nephrectomy. Treatment specified: 15 Gy SBRT to primary tumor, nephrectomy 4 weeks later. Only in-frame clones appear in the TCRdb table, and some are missing; sequencing was by immunoSEQ multiplex PCR. The top ten clones hold 9.4% of a sample with under 100,000 clones, just under 85% of them seen once. The sequenced sample was blood, obtained from a patient whose treatment included radiotherapy and nephrectomy. Receptors were obtained from a man aged 50 to 59 with renal cell carcinoma.

Worth noting for this clone: Additional DNA sequences in this sample encode the identical CDR3. This chain joins TRBV30 and TRBJ2-5; D remains ambiguous. The length of the CDR3 is 11 residues. V gave up 0 bases and J gave up 4 bases, with 3 bases separating them. CDR1 and CDR2 from the germline V gene are GTSNPN and SVGIG (reference sequence). This CDR3 reads CAWSVGETQYF. For the CDR3, the DNA is TGTGCCTGGAGTGTTGGAGAGACCCAGTACTTC.

This chain joins TRBV9 and TRBJ2-2; D perhaps matches TRBD2 (6 bases). Germline CDR1 SGDLS, CDR2 YYNGEE. This CDR3 has 14 residues. Trimming removed 6 bases from V and 4 bases from J, with 13 bases in between. In DNA form, the CDR3 reads TGTGCCAGCAATTCCGGGGGTAGCACCGGGGAGCTGTTTTTT. Residues: CASNSGGSTGELFF. Drawing the rest from reference TRBV9 and TRBJ2-2, the complete variable domain is DSGVTQTPKHLITATGQRVTLRCSPRSGDLSVYWYQQSLDQGLQFLIQYYNGEERAKGNILERFSAQQFPDLHSELNLSSLELGDSALYFCASNSGGSTGELFFGEGSRLTVL.

This sequence joins TRBV5-4 and TRBJ2-3; TRBD2 matches at 9 bases. Germline-derived CDR1 and CDR2 are SGHNT and YYREEE (reference sequence). CDR3 size: 15 residues. The junction had 7 bases not matched to a gene; V was cut back by 5 bases and J by 3 bases. The CDR3 nucleotides read TGTGCCAGCAGGCTGACTAGCGGAGCTACAGATACGCAGTATTTT. Encoded protein: CASRLTSGATDTQYF.

The chain links TRBV7-2 to TRBJ2-6; D unresolved. V dropped 2 bases and J dropped 4 bases, with 3 bases sitting between them. CDR3 length: 13 amino acids. Per germline, CDR1 SGHTA and CDR2 FQGNSA. The CDR3 region has the DNA TGTGCCAGCAGCTTACCCGGGGCCAACGTCCTGACTTTC. Its protein is CASSLPGANVLTF.

The rearrangement uses TRBV13 and TRBJ1-2; D remains unclear. Germline CDR1 reads PRHDT; CDR2 reads FYEKMQ (reference sequence). Deletions cut 2 bases from V and 4 bases from J, with 17 bases between. This CDR3 has 16 amino acids. The CDR3 loop is CASSLSNLPKVYGYTF. DNA for the CDR3: TGTGCCAGCAGCTTATCCAACCTTCCGAAGGTCTATGGCTACACCTTC.

The gene calls are TRBV6-5 and TRBJ2-7; D is unresolved. The V gene's germline CDR1 is MNHEY and CDR2 SVGAGI. The length of the CDR3 is 12 residues. V lost 4 bases and J lost 5, with 9 bases in between. The CDR3 reads CASSSNPNEQYF. DNA of the CDR3: TGTGCCAGCAGTTCCAACCCTAACGAGCAGTACTTC.

The CDR3 loop is CARGGGGYGTDTQYF. CDR3 coding DNA: TGTGCCAGGGGGGGCGGAGGTTATGGCACAGATACGCAGTATTTT. This chain connects TRBV6-1 to TRBJ2-3; D possibly uses TRBD1 or TRBD2 (6 bases each). Germline CDR1 and CDR2: MNHNS and SASEGT. This CDR3 is 15 amino acids long. V was cut by 9 bases and J by 1 base, with 17 bases left in between.

The chain couples TRBV7-9 to TRBJ2-7, with D perhaps TRBD1 (6 bases). CDR1 SEHNR and CDR2 FQNEAQ come from the germline V gene (reference sequence). Trimming took 5 bases from V and 4 from J, leaving 18 bases between them. The CDR3 covers 15 residues. The chain's CDR3 is CASSLHRAGEYEQYF. The CDR3 DNA follows: TGTGCCAGCAGCCTGCACAGGGCCGGGGAATACGAGCAGTACTTC. The full variable domain, in which reference TRBV7-9 and TRBJ2-7 provide the parts outside the CDR3, is DTGVSQNPRHKITKRGQNVTFRCDPISEHNRLYWYRQTLGQGPEFLTYFQNEAQLEKSRLLSDRFSAERPKGSFSTLEIQRTEQGDSAMYLCASSLHRAGEYEQYFGPGTRLTVT.

The gene calls are TRBV19 and TRBJ1-1, with D perhaps matching TRBD1 (6 bases). With 4 bases removed from V and 4 bases from J, the gap between germline ends came to 16 bases. Per the germline V gene, CDR1 is LNHDA and CDR2 is SQIVND (reference sequence). This CDR3 is built from 15 residues. The CDR3 DNA reads as TGTGCCAGTAGTACTCTGGCAGGGGATCCCACTGAAGCTTTCTTT. Its protein is CASSTLAGDPTEAFF.

V gene TRBV19 combines with J gene TRBJ2-7, with TRBD1 matching over 8 bases. The CDR3 contains 15 residues. The germline gives CDR1 LNHDA, CDR2 SQIVND (reference sequence). V gave up 3 bases and J gave up 2 bases; unmatched junction bases: 6. CDR3 DNA: TGTGCCAGTAGTATCTCCGGGACAGGACCCTACGAGCAGTACTTC. It codes for CASSISGTGPYEQYF. The full variable domain, completed using reference TRBV19 and TRBJ2-7, is DGGITQSPKYLFRKEGQNVTLSCEQNLNHDAMYWYRQDPGQGLRLIYYSQIVNDFQKGDIAEGYSVSREKKESFPLTVTSAQKNPTAFYLCASSISGTGPYEQYFGPGTRLTVT.

The J gene is TRBJ2-3, the V gene TRBV10-1; 10 nucleotides match TRBD2. CDR3 size: 14 residues. V dropped 11 bases and J dropped 4; count of bases not matched to a gene: 9. Germline V gives CDR1 WNHNN, CDR2 SYGVQD (reference sequence). CDR3 residues: CAREAGGPPDTQYF. Written as DNA, the CDR3 is TGCGCCCGGGAAGCGGGGGGGCCTCCAGATACGCAGTATTTT.

The rearrangement joins TRBV6-1 to TRBJ1-4; D might be TRBD1 (5 bases). Trimming stripped 4 bases from V and 0 bases from J, with 9 bases between. Germline V gene data show CDR1 as MNHNS and CDR2 as SASEGT. There are 15 residues in the CDR3. The CDR3 DNA sequence: TGTGCCAGCAGTGCGCGGGACCCAACTAATGAAAAACTGTTTTTT. Protein sequence: CASSARDPTNEKLFF.

The chain links TRBV7-2 to TRBJ2-7, with TRBD2 as a possible D gene (5 bases). The CDR3 has 17 amino acids. Germline CDR1 reads SGHTA; CDR2 reads FQGNSA. V lost 1 base and J lost 5, with 21 bases in between. The CDR3 is CASSLGPSRGISDEQYF. CDR3 coding DNA: TGTGCCAGCAGCTTAGGACCCTCTAGAGGGATTTCCGACGAGCAGTACTTC.

The chain carries TRBV6-1 and TRBJ1-4; the match to TRBD1 covers 7 bases. J gave up 0 bases and V 5 bases, and 6 bases lay outside the gene matches. CDR1 and CDR2 from the germline V gene are MNHNS and SASEGT. CDR3 size: 16 residues. The CDR3 protein is CASSKGTDATNEKLFF. CDR3 in DNA: TGTGCCAGCAGTAAAGGGACAGATGCAACTAATGAAAAACTGTTTTTT.

This chain joins TRBV7-7 and TRBJ2-6; 8 bases line up with TRBD1. There are 16 residues in the CDR3. CDR1 is SSHAT and CDR2 is FNYEAQ in the germline V gene (reference sequence). For the CDR3, the DNA is TGTGCTATCGTACAGGGGGTATTAGAGGGGGCCAACGTCCTGACTTTC. Its protein is CAIVQGVLEGANVLTF. Complete variable domain (other parts from reference TRBV7-7 and TRBJ2-6): GAGVSQSPRYKVTKRGQDVTLRCDPISSHATLYWYQQALGQGPEFLTYFNYEAQPDKSGLPSDRFSAERPEGSISTLTIQRTEQRDSAMYRCAIVQGVLEGANVLTFGAGSRLTVL.

The rearrangement joins TRBV2 to TRBJ2-1, with D hard to call. Per germline, CDR1 SNHLY and CDR2 FYNNEI. The CDR3 consists of 14 residues. Between the trimmed V and J ends, which lost 6 bases and 0 bases, there was a span of 9 bases. The CDR3 loop reads CASRTGPSYNEQFF. CDR3 DNA: TGTGCCAGCAGGACCGGACCCTCCTACAATGAGCAGTTCTTC.

The V gene is TRBV9, the J gene TRBJ1-2; no clear D gene. The V and J ends lost 4 bases and 2 bases respectively, with 9 bases between them. The CDR3 contains 13 residues. The germline V gene has CDR1 SGDLS and CDR2 YYNGEE. The CDR3 sequence is CASSPSGNYGYTF. The CDR3 bases are TGTGCCAGCAGCCCCTCCGGAAACTATGGCTACACCTTC. The full variable domain, completed using reference TRBV9 and TRBJ1-2, is DSGVTQTPKHLITATGQRVTLRCSPRSGDLSVYWYQQSLDQGLQFLIQYYNGEERAKGNILERFSAQQFPDLHSELNLSSLELGDSALYFCASSPSGNYGYTFGSGTRLTVV.

The rearrangement links TRBV19 to TRBJ1-5, with D perhaps TRBD1 (6 bases). The V end was cut by 5 bases, the J end by 0 bases, with 11 bases between. The CDR3 consists of 15 residues. From germline, CDR1 is LNHDA and CDR2 SQIVND (reference sequence). In DNA form, the CDR3 reads TGTGCCAGTAGTCTTCGGACAGATAGCAATCAGCCCCAGCATTTT. This encodes CASSLRTDSNQPQHF.

The J gene is TRBJ1-2, the V gene TRBV7-2; the D gene is possibly TRBD1 (5 bases). The CDR3 extends over 14 amino acids. Trimming took 6 bases from V and 2 from J, leaving 13 bases between them. The germline V gene has CDR1 SGHTA and CDR2 FQGNSA. The CDR3 nucleotides are TGTGCCAGCAGAAGGGGAGGGTCCAACTATGGCTACACCTTC. Its translation is CASRRGGSNYGYTF.

This clone was counted once. The rearrangement joins TRBV2 to TRBJ1-2, with TRBD1 matching 7 bases. V shed 5 bases, J shed 2 bases, and the junction held 2 bases outside the gene matches. CDR3 length equals 13 residues. From germline, CDR1 is SNHLY and CDR2 FYNNEI. The CDR3 coding sequence is TGTGCCAGCAGTACGGGACAGAACTATGGCTACACCTTC. It encodes CASSTGQNYGYTF. Using reference TRBV2 and TRBJ1-2 for the parts outside the CDR3, the full variable domain is EPEVTQTPSHQVTQMGQEVILRCVPISNHLYFYWYRQILGQKVEFLVSFYNNEISEKSEIFDDQFSVERPDGSNFTLKIRSTKLEDSAMYFCASSTGQNYGYTFGSGTRLTVV.

The V gene is TRBV19, the J gene TRBJ2-3; TRBD1 agrees at 9 bases. Germline assignment: CDR1 LNHDA and CDR2 SQIVND (reference sequence). The CDR3 loop spans 16 amino acids. Unmatched junction bases numbered 9, after V lost 5 bases and J lost 3 bases. In nucleotides, the CDR3 is TGTGCCAGTAGTGGAGACCGGGACAGGGCAACAGATACGCAGTATTTT. Amino acid sequence: CASSGDRDRATDTQYF.

The chain uses TRBV7-2 and TRBJ2-1; TRBD2 aligns across 13 bases. Per the germline V gene, CDR1 is SGHTA and CDR2 is FQGNSA. The V and J ends lost 4 bases and 2 bases, in that order; junction bases with no gene match: 5. The CDR3 has 17 residues. The CDR3 loop is CASSSTSGGPPYNEQFF. The CDR3 coding sequence is TGTGCCAGCAGCTCGACTAGCGGGGGGCCTCCCTACAATGAGCAGTTCTTC.

This clone has only a few counts. V usage is TRBV7-9 and J usage is TRBJ2-7; 8 bases map to TRBD1. This CDR3 has 15 residues. After removal of 5 bases from V and 0 bases from J, the junction contained 6 bases not matched to a gene. Germline assignment: CDR1 SEHNR and CDR2 FQNEAQ (reference sequence). The CDR3 spells CASSQSGTGSYEQYF. The CDR3 region has the DNA TGTGCCAGCAGCCAATCCGGGACAGGCTCCTACGAGCAGTACTTC.

This clone was detected only a few times. The chain joins TRBV7-2 to TRBJ2-1; 9 bases line up with TRBD1. The germline gives CDR1 SGHTA, CDR2 FQGNSA. The CDR3 is 15 residues long. V was clipped by 4 bases and J by 3 bases; unmatched bases: 4. CDR3 sequence reads: CASSSDRGSYNEQFF. The CDR3 nucleotides read TGTGCCAGCAGCTCGGACAGGGGCAGCTACAATGAGCAGTTCTTC.

The V call is TRBV29-1, the J call TRBJ2-7; no firm D call. Trimming shortened V by 6 bases and J by 4 bases, and 10 bases separated the two germline ends. The CDR3 is 11 residues long. Germline CDR1 reads SQVTM; CDR2 reads ANQGSEA. CDR3 nucleotides: TGCAGCGTATATACGGGTTACGAGCAGTACTTC. Protein product: CSVYTGYEQYF.

The rearrangement uses TRBV6-6 and TRBJ1-1; maybe TRBD1 (6 bases). Germline V gives CDR1 MNHNY, CDR2 SVGAGI (reference sequence). This CDR3 region has 13 residues. Trimming cost V 0 bases and J 8 bases, with 10 bases left between them. The CDR3 protein is CASSYSNRAEAFF. DNA of the CDR3: TGTGCCAGCAGTTACTCGAACAGGGCGGAAGCTTTCTTT.

The V gene is TRBV7-8, the J gene TRBJ1-5; a possible D gene is TRBD1 (5 bases). Germline values: CDR1 SGHVS, CDR2 FQNEAQ. This CDR3 has 14 amino acids. Trimming took 8 bases from V and 7 from J, leaving 18 bases between them. CDR3 in amino acids: CASRGERREQPQHF. The DNA for the CDR3 is TGTGCCAGCCGGGGGGAGCGAAGGGAACAGCCCCAGCATTTT.

The J gene is TRBJ1-5, the V gene TRBV2; no definite D call. CDR3 length: 14 amino acids. The ends were cut back, 8 bases at V and 4 bases at J, with 15 bases in the middle. Germline V gives CDR1 SNHLY, CDR2 FYNNEI. Here the CDR3 reads CASSGRAENQPQHF. The CDR3 coding sequence is TGTGCCAGCTCCGGTAGGGCGGAAAATCAGCCCCAGCATTTT.

The chain uses TRBV5-4 and TRBJ1-2, with D maybe TRBD1 (6 bases). This CDR3 contains 13 residues. CDR1 and CDR2 from the germline V gene are SGHNT and YYREEE (reference sequence). V was shortened by 2 bases and J by 4 bases, with 9 bases between the two germline ends. CDR3 sequence reads: CASSLKGGYGYTF. The CDR3 DNA follows: TGTGCCAGCAGCTTAAAGGGGGGCTATGGCTACACCTTC.

CDR3 sequence: CAWSKEGSYYGYTF. DNA for the CDR3: TGTGCCTGGAGTAAGGAGGGCAGTTACTATGGCTACACCTTC. The chain is built from TRBV30 and TRBJ1-2; the D is unclear. V was trimmed by 2 bases and J by 3 bases, leaving 13 bases between them. Germline V CDR1 and CDR2: GTSNPN, SVGIG (reference sequence). This CDR3 has 14 amino acids. The full variable domain, its missing parts supplied by reference TRBV30 and TRBJ1-2, is SQTIHQWPATLVQPVGSPLSLECTVEGTSNPNLYWYRQAAGRGLQLLFYSVGIGQISSEVPQNLSASRPQDRQFILSSKKLLLSDSGFYLCAWSKEGSYYGYTFGSGTRLTVV.